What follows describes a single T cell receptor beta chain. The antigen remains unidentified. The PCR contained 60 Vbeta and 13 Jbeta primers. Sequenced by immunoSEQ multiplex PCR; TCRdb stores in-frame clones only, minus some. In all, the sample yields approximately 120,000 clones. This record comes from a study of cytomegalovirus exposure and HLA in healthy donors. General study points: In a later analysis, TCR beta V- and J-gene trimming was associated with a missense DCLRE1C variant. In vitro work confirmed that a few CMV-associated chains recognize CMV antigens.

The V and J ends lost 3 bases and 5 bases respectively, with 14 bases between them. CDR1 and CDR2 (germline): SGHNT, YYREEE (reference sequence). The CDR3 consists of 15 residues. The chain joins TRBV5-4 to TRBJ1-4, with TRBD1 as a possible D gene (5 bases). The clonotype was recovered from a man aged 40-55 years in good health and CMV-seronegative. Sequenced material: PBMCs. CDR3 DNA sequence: TGTGCCAGCAGCTCCAAAGGGGCAGTGAATGAAAAACTGTTTTTT. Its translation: CASSSKGAVNEKLFF.